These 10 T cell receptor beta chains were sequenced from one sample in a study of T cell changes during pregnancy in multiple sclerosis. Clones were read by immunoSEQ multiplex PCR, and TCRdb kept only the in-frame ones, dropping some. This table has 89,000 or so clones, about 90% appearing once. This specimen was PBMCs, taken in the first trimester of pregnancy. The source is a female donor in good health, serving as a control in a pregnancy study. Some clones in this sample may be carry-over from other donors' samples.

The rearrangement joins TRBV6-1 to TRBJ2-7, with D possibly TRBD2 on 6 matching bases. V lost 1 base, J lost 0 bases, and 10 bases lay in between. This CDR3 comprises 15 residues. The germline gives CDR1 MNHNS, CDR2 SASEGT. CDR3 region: CASSEVAVSSYEQYF. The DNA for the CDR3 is TGTGCCAGCAGTGAAGTAGCGGTTAGCTCCTACGAGCAGTACTTC.

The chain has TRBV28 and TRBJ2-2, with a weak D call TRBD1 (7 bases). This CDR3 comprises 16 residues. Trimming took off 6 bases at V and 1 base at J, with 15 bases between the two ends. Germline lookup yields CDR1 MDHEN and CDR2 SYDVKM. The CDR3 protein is CASRSGGIRNTGELFF. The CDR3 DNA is TGTGCCAGCAGATCAGGGGGGATTCGGAACACCGGGGAGCTGTTTTTT. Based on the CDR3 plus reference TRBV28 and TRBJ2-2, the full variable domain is DVKVTQSSRYLVKRTGEKVFLECVQDMDHENMFWYRQDPGLGLRLIYFSYDVKMKEKGDIPEGYSVSREKKERFSLILESASTNQTSMYLCASRSGGIRNTGELFFGEGSRLTVL.

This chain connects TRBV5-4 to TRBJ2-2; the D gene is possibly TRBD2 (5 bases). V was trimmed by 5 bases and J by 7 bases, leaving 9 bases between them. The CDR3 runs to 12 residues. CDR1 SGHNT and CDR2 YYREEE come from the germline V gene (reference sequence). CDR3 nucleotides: TGTGCCAGCAGTTTCGGGGACGGGGAGCTGTTTTTT. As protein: CASSFGDGELFF.

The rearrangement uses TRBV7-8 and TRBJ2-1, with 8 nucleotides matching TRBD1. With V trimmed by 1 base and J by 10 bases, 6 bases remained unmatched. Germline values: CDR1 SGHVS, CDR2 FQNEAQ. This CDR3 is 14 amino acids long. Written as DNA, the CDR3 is TGTGCCAGCAGCTTAGTAAGGACAGGGAACGAGCAGTTCTTC. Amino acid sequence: CASSLVRTGNEQFF.

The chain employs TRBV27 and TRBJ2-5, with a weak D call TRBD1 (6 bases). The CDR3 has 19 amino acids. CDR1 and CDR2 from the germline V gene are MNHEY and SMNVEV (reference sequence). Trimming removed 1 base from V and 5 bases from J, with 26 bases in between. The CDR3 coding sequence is TGTGCCAGCAGTTTATTCAGCATCATCGGACAGCTGCAAGGGGAGACCCAGTACTTC. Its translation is CASSLFSIIGQLQGETQYF.

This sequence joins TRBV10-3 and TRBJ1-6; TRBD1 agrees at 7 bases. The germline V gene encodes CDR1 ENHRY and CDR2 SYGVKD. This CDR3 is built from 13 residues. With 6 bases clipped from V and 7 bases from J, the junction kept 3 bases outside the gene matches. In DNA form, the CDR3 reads TGTGCCATCAGGGACAGGAGAAATTCACCCCTCCACTTT. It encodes CAIRDRRNSPLHF.

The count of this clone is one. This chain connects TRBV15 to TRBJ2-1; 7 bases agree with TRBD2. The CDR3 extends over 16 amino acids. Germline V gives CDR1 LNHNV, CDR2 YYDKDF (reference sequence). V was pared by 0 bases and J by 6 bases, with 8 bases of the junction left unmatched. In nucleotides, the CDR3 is TGTGCCACCAGCAGAGATGGCGGGAGAACGGTCAATGAGCAGTTCTTC. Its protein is CATSRDGGRTVNEQFF.

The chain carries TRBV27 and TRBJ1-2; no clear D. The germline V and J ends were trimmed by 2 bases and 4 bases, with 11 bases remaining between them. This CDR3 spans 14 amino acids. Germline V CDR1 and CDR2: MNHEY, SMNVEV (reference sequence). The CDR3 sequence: CASSLRGSGYGYTF. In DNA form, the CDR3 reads TGTGCCAGCAGTTTACGGGGTTCGGGCTATGGCTACACCTTC.

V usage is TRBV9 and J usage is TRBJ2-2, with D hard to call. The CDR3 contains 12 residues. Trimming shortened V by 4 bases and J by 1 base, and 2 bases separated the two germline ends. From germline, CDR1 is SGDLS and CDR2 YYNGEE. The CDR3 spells CASSLNTGELFF. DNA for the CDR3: TGTGCCAGCAGCCTGAACACCGGGGAGCTGTTTTTT.

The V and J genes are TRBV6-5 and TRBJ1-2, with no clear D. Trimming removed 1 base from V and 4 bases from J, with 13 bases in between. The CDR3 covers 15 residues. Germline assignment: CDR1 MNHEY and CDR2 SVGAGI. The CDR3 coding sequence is TGTGCCAGCAGTTACTATTCGGGTCGTGGCTATGGCTACACCTTC. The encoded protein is CASSYYSGRGYGYTF.